Each of the 7 T cell receptor beta chains below was sequenced from the same sample in a study of T cell changes during pregnancy in multiple sclerosis. Assay used: immunoSEQ multiplex PCR; TCRdb lists only in-frame clones, some missing. The sample gives some 120,000 clones, about 96% of which show up once; roughly 0.45% is in the top ten. The material sequenced was peripheral blood, taken after pregnancy. The receptors shown here come from a female donor with multiple sclerosis, enrolled in a pregnancy study.

The chain couples TRBV27 to TRBJ2-5, with 12 bases that match TRBD2. This CDR3 is 16 amino acids long. Trimming took 5 bases from V and 5 from J; bases not matched to a gene: 9. Germline-derived CDR1 and CDR2 are MNHEY and SMNVEV (reference sequence). CDR3 protein: CASSKRTSGKRETQYF. The CDR3 nucleotides are TGTGCCAGCAGTAAAAGGACTAGCGGGAAAAGGGAGACCCAGTACTTC.

The V and J genes are TRBV6-5 and TRBJ2-7; D gene unclear. This CDR3 spans 12 amino acids. CDR1 and CDR2 from the germline V gene are MNHEY and SVGAGI. Trimming pared 2 bases from V and 7 bases from J, leaving 9 bases between. DNA for the CDR3: TGTGCCAGCAGTTACCGTACTGGTGAGCAGTACTTC. Protein sequence: CASSYRTGEQYF.

The genes are TRBV5-1 and TRBJ2-5; 13 bases line up with TRBD2. With 4 bases clipped from V and 3 bases from J, the junction kept 12 bases outside the gene matches. Germline loops: CDR1 SGHRS, CDR2 YFSETQ. The CDR3 has 18 amino acids. The CDR3, as DNA: TGCGCCAGCAGCCCGGGGACTAGCGGGAAAAGGATAAAAGAGACCCAGTACTTC. Residues: CASSPGTSGKRIKETQYF. The full variable domain, with the rest looked up from reference TRBV5-1 and TRBJ2-5, is KAGVTQTPRYLIKTRGQQVTLSCSPISGHRSVSWYQQTPGQGLQFLFEYFSETQRNKGNFPGRFSGRQFSNSRSEMNVSTLELGDSALYLCASSPGTSGKRIKETQYFGPGTRLLVL.

The genes are TRBV19 and TRBJ2-7, with 7 bases lining up with TRBD1. The V gene's germline CDR1 is LNHDA and CDR2 SQIVND (reference sequence). The CDR3 sequence is 13 residues long. With V trimmed by 4 bases and J by 7 bases, 7 bases remained unmatched. The CDR3 DNA sequence: TGTGCCAGTAGTACAGGGGGAGCGGATGAGCAGTACTTC. Its protein is CASSTGGADEQYF.

V and J are TRBV25-1 and TRBJ1-5, with D possibly TRBD1 on 6 matching bases. V gave up 3 bases and J gave up 6 bases, with 12 bases separating them. There are 14 residues in the CDR3. Germline assignment: CDR1 MGHDK and CDR2 SYGVNS. Here the CDR3 DNA reads TGTGCCAGCAGTGATCGGGGGGACATTCAGCCCCAGCATTTT. This encodes CASSDRGDIQPQHF.

The chain joins TRBV7-6 to TRBJ2-2; TRBD1 is a possible D gene (5 bases). This CDR3 has 13 residues. V was pared by 5 bases and J by 5 bases, with 9 bases between. CDR1 and CDR2 (germline): SGHVS, FNYEAQ. The CDR3 sequence: CASSLDSTGELFF. In DNA form, the CDR3 reads TGTGCCAGCAGCCTCGACAGTACCGGGGAGCTGTTTTTT.

This rearrangement joins TRBV28 to TRBJ2-1; 9 positions agree with TRBD1. CDR1 and CDR2 from the germline V gene are MDHEN and SYDVKM. V trimming: 2 bases; J trimming: 13 bases; junction bases outside the gene matches: 9. The CDR3 covers 14 residues. The CDR3 region has the DNA TGTGCCAGCAGTTTACTCGTAGGGGACAGGGAACAGTTCTTC. Translation: CASSLLVGDREQFF.